A single sample gave rise to the 32 T cell receptor beta chains below, sequenced in a study of radiotherapy plus CTLA-4 blockade in lung cancer. TCRdb keeps only in-frame clones here, not all; method: immunoSEQ multiplex PCR. The sample lists around 80,000 clones, under 85% occurring once. This specimen consisted of peripheral blood, obtained from a patient treated with radiotherapy plus ipilimumab. Every receptor here comes from a human donor with non-small cell lung cancer who had stable disease on radiotherapy plus ipilimumab.

This chain links TRBV5-6 with TRBJ2-3; D uncertain. With 0 bases removed from V and 4 bases from J, the gap between germline ends came to 6 bases. Germline V gene lookup returns CDR1 SGHDT and CDR2 YYEEEE. CDR3 length: 13 residues. CDR3 nucleotide sequence: TGTGCCAGCAGCTTGGGGCTGGCAGATACGCAGTATTTT. It translates to CASSLGLADTQYF. Using reference TRBV5-6 and TRBJ2-3 for the parts outside the CDR3, the full variable domain is DAGVTQSPTHLIKTRGQQVTLRCSPKSGHDTVSWYQQALGQGPQFIFQYYEEEERQRGNFPDRFSGHQFPNYSSELNVNALLLGDSALYLCASSLGLADTQYFGPGTRLTVL.

The chain has TRBV2 and TRBJ1-4; D is ambiguous. V lost 4 bases to trimming and J lost 8 bases, with 11 bases between them. The CDR3 consists of 13 residues. Germline lookup yields CDR1 SNHLY and CDR2 FYNNEI. DNA of the CDR3: TGTGCCAGCAGTGTTCGGGGAGGGGAAAAACTGTTTTTT. Protein product: CASSVRGGEKLFF.

V usage is TRBV27 and J usage is TRBJ2-1, with 7 bases identical to TRBD2. V lost 3 bases, J lost 4 bases, and 3 bases stayed unmatched. The CDR3 has 14 residues. Germline V gene lookup returns CDR1 MNHEY and CDR2 SMNVEV (reference sequence). The CDR3 region is CASSFREAYNEQFF. As DNA, the CDR3 is TGTGCCAGCAGTTTTCGGGAGGCTTACAATGAGCAGTTCTTC.

The V gene is TRBV10-1, the J gene TRBJ2-7; 7 bases agree with TRBD2. Germline V CDR1 and CDR2: WNHNN, SYGVQD (reference sequence). V dropped 2 bases and J dropped 5; count of bases not matched to a gene: 6. CDR3 size: 14 residues. CDR3 amino acids: CASSEGGVRDEQYF. The CDR3, as DNA: TGCGCCAGCAGTGAGGGGGGGGTACGGGACGAGCAGTACTTC.

This clone has a handful of counts. Other nucleotide sequences in the sample specify the same CDR3. The chain couples TRBV6-5 to TRBJ2-7; the D gene is possibly TRBD2 (7 bases). There are 15 residues in the CDR3. CDR1 and CDR2 from the germline V gene are MNHEY and SVGAGI. Trimming took off 0 bases at V and 5 bases at J, with 14 bases between the two ends. The CDR3 is CASSYSPGGRDEQYF. The CDR3 region has the DNA TGTGCCAGCAGTTACTCTCCGGGGGGCCGCGACGAGCAGTACTTC.

This clone was seen just once. The V and J genes are TRBV7-8 and TRBJ2-6; 7 bases fit TRBD1. Germline CDR1 reads SGHVS; CDR2 reads FQNEAQ. Trimming took 4 bases from V and 2 from J; bases not matched to a gene: 2. CDR3 length equals 15 residues. The CDR3 sequence: CASSSRGPGANVLTF. CDR3 DNA sequence: TGTGCCAGCAGCTCTAGGGGGCCTGGGGCCAACGTCCTGACTTTC.

This rearrangement joins TRBV11-3 to TRBJ2-6, with TRBD2 as a possible D gene (6 bases). This CDR3 is 19 amino acids long. Looked up from germline, CDR1 is SGHNT and CDR2 is YENEEA. Trimming removed 2 bases at V and 4 bases at J, with 21 bases between. The CDR3 protein is CASSLMYGGNTVGANVLTF. The CDR3 region has the DNA TGTGCCAGCAGCTTAATGTATGGAGGGAACACCGTCGGGGCCAACGTCCTGACTTTC.

V and J are TRBV11-2 and TRBJ2-1, with 11 bases identical to TRBD2. The CDR3 spans 15 residues. Germline values: CDR1 SGHAT, CDR2 FQNNGV. Trimming cost V 6 bases and J 4 bases; bases outside gene matches: 5. CDR3 coding DNA: TGTGCCAGCAGACCCGGGACTAGCGGTTACAATGAGCAGTTCTTC. It yields the protein CASRPGTSGYNEQFF.

The CDR3 DNA reads TGTGCCTGGAGCCCCCGACAGGTCTCTGGAAACACCATATATTTT. It translates to CAWSPRQVSGNTIYF. V usage is TRBV30 and J usage is TRBJ1-3; weak D call: TRBD1 (6 bases). The germline V and J ends were trimmed by 3 bases and 0 bases, with 12 bases remaining between them. The CDR3 spans 15 residues. Germline V gene sequence: CDR1 GTSNPN, CDR2 SVGIG (reference sequence).

The chain is built from TRBV18 and TRBJ2-7, with 13 bases aligning to TRBD2. The CDR3 consists of 17 residues. Germline V lookup: CDR1 KGHSH, CDR2 LQKENI. V lost 0 bases and J lost 4; bases outside the gene matches: 6. In nucleotides, the CDR3 is TGTGCCAGCTCACCACCGGGACTAGCGGGAACTACTTACGAGCAGTACTTC. This codes for CASSPPGLAGTTYEQYF.

This sequence joins TRBV5-1 and TRBJ2-7; 8 bases align to TRBD1. Germline V gene lookup returns CDR1 SGHRS and CDR2 YFSETQ. The CDR3 totals 14 residues. V dropped 1 base and J dropped 3; count of bases not matched to a gene: 3. As DNA, the CDR3 is TGCGCCAGCAGCTTGCGGACAGGGAACTACGAGCAGTACTTC. Translation gives CASSLRTGNYEQYF.

The chain combines TRBV6-6 with TRBJ1-1; D is perhaps TRBD1 (6 bases). Trimming removed 4 bases at V and 1 base at J, with 10 bases between. CDR1 is MNHNY and CDR2 is SVGAGI in the germline V gene (reference sequence). The CDR3 has 14 residues. In DNA, the CDR3 is TGTGCCAGCAGTTCCGACAGGTGGAACACTGAAGCTTTCTTT. It specifies CASSSDRWNTEAFF.

V usage is TRBV6-1 and J usage is TRBJ1-4; the D gene is possibly TRBD1 (5 bases). The CDR3 is made up of 18 amino acids. Germline values: CDR1 MNHNS, CDR2 SASEGT. The germline V and J ends were trimmed by 2 bases and 5 bases, with 21 bases remaining between them. The CDR3 sequence: CASSERGRTRALNEKLFF. The CDR3 DNA is TGTGCCAGCAGTGAAAGAGGGAGGACAAGAGCCTTGAATGAAAAACTGTTTTTT.

The chain combines TRBV28 with TRBJ2-1, with TRBD1 matching 9 bases. CDR3 size: 17 residues. Looked up from germline, CDR1 is MDHEN and CDR2 is SYDVKM. V was pared by 5 bases and J by 1 base, with 9 bases of the junction left unmatched. CDR3 region: CASSRPQGAPSYNEQFF. The DNA for the CDR3 is TGTGCCAGCAGTCGCCCACAGGGGGCCCCATCCTACAATGAGCAGTTCTTC.

J is TRBJ2-5 and V is TRBV18; 7 bases agree with TRBD2. The CDR3 consists of 14 residues. Germline CDR1 is KGHSH and CDR2 is LQKENI. J was trimmed by 2 bases and V by 5 bases; bases with no gene match: 5. The CDR3, as DNA: TGTGCCAGCTCAACCAGGACTAGGCAAGAGACCCAGTACTTC. Its protein is CASSTRTRQETQYF.

This chain connects TRBV5-4 to TRBJ1-1; 8 bases fit TRBD1. V trimming: 4 bases; J trimming: 4 bases; junction bases outside the gene matches: 9. CDR1 is SGHNT and CDR2 is YYREEE in the germline V gene (reference sequence). The CDR3 contains 15 residues. In DNA, the CDR3 is TGTGCCAGCAGCGGACAGGGTCGGGAGGGCACTGAAGCTTTCTTT. Translating it yields CASSGQGREGTEAFF.

J is TRBJ1-3 and V is TRBV11-2, with a tentative D call TRBD1 (6 bases). Germline assignment: CDR1 SGHAT and CDR2 FQNNGV. Trimming left V 2 bases short and J 4 bases short, with 9 bases between. This CDR3 region has 14 residues. CDR3 sequence reads: CASSLPGAGNTIYF. In DNA, the CDR3 is TGTGCCAGCAGCTTACCGGGGGCAGGAAACACCATATATTTT.

The chain has TRBV7-9 and TRBJ1-1; TRBD1 aligns across 9 bases. CDR1 and CDR2 (germline): SEHNR, FQNEAQ (reference sequence). Losses at the gene ends were 2 bases for V and 0 bases for J; bases not matched to a gene: 4. This CDR3 is 16 amino acids long. CDR3 nucleotides: TGTGCCAGCAGCTTACGGGACAGGGCTATGAACACTGAAGCTTTCTTT. This sequence encodes CASSLRDRAMNTEAFF.

About this clone itself: The sample carries other DNA sequences with the same CDR3. This sequence joins TRBV28 and TRBJ2-1; D possibly corresponds to TRBD2 (5 bases). The germline V gene encodes CDR1 MDHEN and CDR2 SYDVKM. With 6 bases removed from V and 0 bases from J, the gap between germline ends came to 12 bases. The CDR3 totals 15 residues. The CDR3 DNA sequence: TGTGCCAGCAGCCTCTCAGCGGACTCCTACAATGAGCAGTTCTTC. Encoded protein: CASSLSADSYNEQFF. The variable domain in full, with the rest retrieved from reference TRBV28 and TRBJ2-1, is DVKVTQSSRYLVKRTGEKVFLECVQDMDHENMFWYRQDPGLGLRLIYFSYDVKMKEKGDIPEGYSVSREKKERFSLILESASTNQTSMYLCASSLSADSYNEQFFGPGTRLTVL.

This chain uses TRBV28 with TRBJ1-1; D perhaps matches TRBD1 (5 bases). The germline CDR1 and CDR2 sequences are MDHEN and SYDVKM. Trimming shortened V by 4 bases and J by 0 bases, and 12 bases separated the two germline ends. This CDR3 region has 15 residues. The CDR3 protein is CASSSRKGLNTEAFF. The CDR3 nucleotides are TGTGCCAGCAGTTCTAGGAAGGGGTTGAACACTGAAGCTTTCTTT. The full variable domain, in which reference TRBV28 and TRBJ1-1 provide the parts outside the CDR3, is DVKVTQSSRYLVKRTGEKVFLECVQDMDHENMFWYRQDPGLGLRLIYFSYDVKMKEKGDIPEGYSVSREKKERFSLILESASTNQTSMYLCASSSRKGLNTEAFFGQGTRLTVV.

The chain couples TRBV28 to TRBJ1-1; maybe TRBD1 (5 bases). The CDR3 runs to 16 residues. Germline-derived CDR1 and CDR2 are MDHEN and SYDVKM. The V gene lost 6 bases and the J gene lost 1 base, with 18 bases spanning the gap. CDR3 residues: CASRTVLGQGNTEAFF. Written as DNA, the CDR3 is TGTGCCAGCAGAACGGTCTTGGGTCAGGGGAACACTGAAGCTTTCTTT.

This chain connects TRBV20-1 to TRBJ2-3; tentatively, D is TRBD1 (6 bases). The V gene's germline CDR1 is DFQATT and CDR2 SNEGSKA (reference sequence). V was pared by 6 bases and J by 7 bases, with 11 bases between. The CDR3 has 11 residues. In nucleotides, the CDR3 is TGCAGTGCAAAACAGGGACATACGCAGTATTTT. It yields the protein CSAKQGHTQYF.

Only one count was recorded for this clone. The chain joins TRBV29-1 to TRBJ1-4; D is ambiguous. The CDR3 has 15 amino acids. V dropped 4 bases and J dropped 0 bases, with 12 bases sitting between them. Germline lookup yields CDR1 SQVTM and CDR2 ANQGSEA. DNA of the CDR3: TGCAGCGTTGGGCTTATGGGGTCAACTAATGAAAAACTGTTTTTT. Residues: CSVGLMGSTNEKLFF.

Here the CDR3 reads CASSSGTGNTEAFF. The CDR3 coding sequence is TGTGCCAGCAGCTCCGGGACAGGGAACACTGAAGCTTTCTTT. The chain employs TRBV7-2 and TRBJ1-1, with 8 positions matching TRBD1. CDR3 length: 14 residues. Germline CDR1 is SGHTA and CDR2 is FQGNSA. V shed 4 bases and J 1 base; nucleotides not matched to a gene: 2.

The chain employs TRBV7-2 and TRBJ1-2; D is undetermined. In germline, CDR1 is SGHTA, CDR2 FQGNSA. V was trimmed by 0 bases and J by 8 bases, leaving 7 bases between them. The length of the CDR3 is 12 residues. This chain's CDR3 is CASSLAGNGYTF. In DNA form, the CDR3 reads TGTGCCAGCAGCTTAGCCGGGAACGGCTACACCTTC.

The chain recombines TRBV28 with TRBJ2-1, with a weak D call TRBD2 (5 bases). Germline V CDR1 and CDR2: MDHEN, SYDVKM. V gave up 3 bases and J gave up 6 bases, with 9 bases separating them. CDR3 length: 13 amino acids. CDR3 coding DNA: TGTGCCAGCAGTTTTCAGCGGAGCAATGAGCAGTTCTTC. Translating gives CASSFQRSNEQFF.

This clone was seen more than once but under ten times. In DNA form, the CDR3 reads TGTGCCAGAAGCCCTTATGGTTATGGCTACACCTTC. Translation: CARSPYGYGYTF. The chain combines TRBV5-3 with TRBJ1-2; D unresolved. TRBV5-3 is flagged as an ORF with uncertain function. The germline V and J ends were trimmed by 4 bases and 5 bases, with 9 bases remaining between them. The CDR3 covers 12 residues.

CDR3 nucleotide sequence: TGTGCCAGCCGAAACCGGGGGCAGGGGGCTGGACAGCCCCAGCATTTT. Protein sequence: CASRNRGQGAGQPQHF. This chain links TRBV28 with TRBJ1-5, with 8 positions matching TRBD1. V dropped 8 bases and J dropped 7; count of bases not matched to a gene: 16. Germline loops: CDR1 MDHEN, CDR2 SYDVKM. The CDR3 spans 16 residues. Full variable domain (outside the CDR3, taken from reference TRBV28 and TRBJ1-5): DVKVTQSSRYLVKRTGEKVFLECVQDMDHENMFWYRQDPGLGLRLIYFSYDVKMKEKGDIPEGYSVSREKKERFSLILESASTNQTSMYLCASRNRGQGAGQPQHFGDGTRLSIL.

Only a few counts were recorded for this clone. The chain is built from TRBV7-9 and TRBJ1-5; 10 nucleotides match TRBD1. This CDR3 is 15 amino acids long. Germline V gene sequence: CDR1 SEHNR, CDR2 FQNEAQ (reference sequence). Trimming removed 5 bases from V and 4 bases from J; junction bases left unmatched: 5. The CDR3 region is CASSSDRGLNQPQHF. The CDR3 DNA follows: TGTGCCAGCAGCAGCGACAGGGGGCTAAATCAGCCCCAGCATTTT. Full variable domain (rest looked up from reference TRBV7-9 and TRBJ1-5): DTGVSQNPRHKITKRGQNVTFRCDPISEHNRLYWYRQTLGQGPEFLTYFQNEAQLEKSRLLSDRFSAERPKGSFSTLEIQRTEQGDSAMYLCASSSDRGLNQPQHFGDGTRLSIL.

This clone was seen a handful of times. The rearrangement joins TRBV30 to TRBJ2-7; TRBD1 aligns across 7 bases. The germline V gene has CDR1 GTSNPN and CDR2 SVGIG (reference sequence). Trimming at V came to 2 bases and at J to 5 bases, leaving 12 bases not matched to a gene. The CDR3 has 15 residues. The CDR3 sequence is CAWSPLGQTVHEQYF. Written as DNA, the CDR3 is TGTGCCTGGAGTCCACTGGGACAGACCGTCCACGAGCAGTACTTC. The whole variable domain, filled in from reference TRBV30 and TRBJ2-7, reads SQTIHQWPATLVQPVGSPLSLECTVEGTSNPNLYWYRQAAGRGLQLLFYSVGIGQISSEVPQNLSASRPQDRQFILSSKKLLLSDSGFYLCAWSPLGQTVHEQYFGPGTRLTVT.

V usage is TRBV30 and J usage is TRBJ2-1; 15 bases are a match to TRBD2. Per the germline V gene, CDR1 is GTSNPN and CDR2 is SVGIG (reference sequence). V was pared by 5 bases and J by 1 base, with 3 bases of the junction left unmatched. The CDR3 runs 16 residues. The CDR3 spells CAWGLAGGTSYNEQFF. In DNA form, the CDR3 reads TGTGCCTGGGGACTAGCGGGAGGGACGTCCTACAATGAGCAGTTCTTC.

The chain couples TRBV28 to TRBJ1-1; D gene unclear. This CDR3 is 15 amino acids long. V lost 2 bases, J lost 0 bases, and 10 bases lay in between. Germline lookup yields CDR1 MDHEN and CDR2 SYDVKM. The CDR3 region is CASSLQPTMNTEAFF. CDR3 coding DNA: TGTGCCAGCAGTTTACAGCCTACCATGAACACTGAAGCTTTCTTT.